What follows are 4 T cell receptor beta chains derived from one specimen sequenced in a study of T cells in Graves' hyperthyroidism and ophthalmopathy. Regions amplified from RNA transcripts were the TCR beta CDR3 regions. The study used the HTBI primer set for a first-round RT-PCR of the TCR CDR3. MiXCR, applied by TCRdb to the multiplex PCR reads, yields one record per CDR3 protein. Found here are about 210,000 distinct CDR3 sequences, about 18% of them singletons; the top ten hold 44%. The material sequenced was blood. These receptor sequences come from a man in his forties with Graves' hyperthyroidism.

This clonotype was recorded at least ten times. The V and J genes are TRBV12-3 or TRBV12-4 and TRBJ1-2; 9 bases fit TRBD1. With V trimmed by 4 bases and J by 4 bases, 4 bases remained unmatched. The CDR3 covers 14 residues. In DNA, the CDR3 is TGTGCCAGCAGTTGGGACAGGGCAAGCTATGGCTACACCTTC. Its translation: CASSWDRASYGYTF.

The rearrangement joins TRBV12-3 or TRBV12-4 to TRBJ1-2; 10 nucleotides agree with TRBD1. V gave up 6 bases and J gave up 9 bases; unmatched junction bases: 4. This CDR3 is 12 amino acids long. The chain's CDR3 is CASRRQGASYTF. CDR3 coding DNA: TGTGCCAGCAGGAGACAGGGGGCGAGCTACACCTTC.

This clonotype has a count of ten or more. The CDR3 region is CASSQGTGSGELFF. In nucleotides, the CDR3 is TGTGCCAGCAGCCAAGGGACAGGGTCCGGGGAGCTGTTTTTT. The V and J genes are TRBV3-1 and TRBJ2-2; 8 bases are a match to TRBD1. V trimming: 1 base; J trimming: 6 bases; junction bases outside the gene matches: 1. The germline CDR1 and CDR2 sequences are LGHDT and YNNKEL (reference sequence). There are 14 residues in the CDR3.

V usage is TRBV7-2 and J usage is TRBJ2-1, with 8 nucleotides matching TRBD2. From germline, CDR1 is SGHTA and CDR2 FQGNSA. The CDR3 sequence is 17 residues long. V lost 5 bases to trimming and J lost 8 bases; unmatched junction nucleotides: 17. CDR3 nucleotides: TGTGCCAGCAGCCTACCCCCCCGGTCGGGAGGGTCCGATGAGCAGTTCTTC. This codes for CASSLPPRSGGSDEQFF.